This T cell receptor beta chain was sequenced during a study of spatial heterogeneity in lung cancer. Study-level information: Sequence detection consistently recorded a greater number of beta-chain than alpha-chain sequences. A T cell module score from matched bulk RNA-seq correlated strongly with TCR transcript counts in tumor regions. Raw reads contained each unique TCR and UMI combination more than ten times on average. The study, taken as a whole, reports: Within tumors, counts of expanded alpha and beta TCRs tracked tumor mutation counts.

Time point in this sample: sample taken at primary tumor resection. Extraction of whole RNA from tumor, nontumor lung or frozen PBMC preceded unsorted sequencing. In germline, CDR1 is SGHVS, CDR2 FQNEAQ. With 5 bases clipped from V and 8 bases from J, the junction kept 10 bases outside the gene matches. This CDR3 is 15 amino acids long. Details on this clonotype: What it recognizes is unknown. Because the library targeted alpha chains, this beta chain is an off-target read whose size means little.

Using its own MiXCR run on the 5' RACE reads, TCRdb lists one record per CDR3 protein. Here the sample spans several thousand distinct CDR3 sequences, about 8% being singletons. The sample here was lung tumor tissue, taken at surgery. The receptor was isolated from a male donor with early-stage non-small cell lung cancer. The V and J genes are TRBV7-8 and TRBJ2-3; 10 bases are a match to TRBD2. CDR3 region: CASSRTSGHGGTQYF. CDR3 nucleotide sequence: TGTGCCAGCAGCCGGACTAGCGGCCACGGGGGTACGCAGTATTTT.